This passage covers 13 T cell receptor beta chains from one sample sequenced in a study of T-cell reconstitution after alpha-beta-depleted transplantation in children. Unique molecular identifiers tagged the TCRbeta library. One entry per CDR3 protein results from TCRdb running MiXCR on the PCR reads. The sample lists about 350,000 distinct CDR3 sequences, 13% occurring once. The specimen comprised PBMCs, sampled from the stem cell graft. The receptors shown here come from a human donor who donated a stem cell graft to a child with Fanconi anemia.

V is TRBV7-2 and J is TRBJ1-1; D not resolved. CDR1 is SGHTA and CDR2 is FQGNSA in the germline V gene. Trimming removed 0 bases at V and 6 bases at J, with 17 bases between. The CDR3 totals 16 residues. CDR3 amino acids: CASSLAPLGGSSEAFF. As DNA, the CDR3 is TGTGCCAGCAGCTTAGCCCCTCTGGGAGGGAGTTCTGAAGCTTTCTTT. Combining the CDR3 with reference TRBV7-2 and TRBJ1-1 gives the whole variable domain GAGVSQSPSNKVTEKGKDVELRCDPISGHTALYWYRQSLGQGLEFLIYFQGNSAPDKSGLPSDRFSAERTGGSVSTLTIQRTQQEDSAVYLCASSLAPLGGSSEAFFGQGTRLTVV.

This chain joins TRBV6-1 and TRBJ2-1; a weak D match, TRBD1 (5 bases). CDR1 is MNHNS, CDR2 SASEGT, per germline. The CDR3 contains 15 residues. V was cut by 2 bases and J by 8 bases, with 16 bases left in between. The CDR3 region has the DNA TGTGCCAGCAGTGAATGGACAATCCCTTCCCATGAGCAGTTCTTC. Translated: CASSEWTIPSHEQFF.

A few counts support this clonotype. The chain links TRBV5-1 to TRBJ1-3; D uncertain. This CDR3 has 16 residues. The V gene lost 4 bases and the J gene lost 0 bases, with 14 bases spanning the gap. Looked up from germline, CDR1 is SGHRS and CDR2 is YFSETQ. The CDR3 region is CASSLVPGFSGNTIYF. The DNA of the CDR3 is TGCGCCAGCAGCCTCGTTCCGGGATTCTCTGGAAACACCATATATTTT.

Ten or more counts support this clonotype. The chain has TRBV5-1 and TRBJ2-4, with 8 bases aligning to TRBD1. CDR3 length: 15 residues. J lost 6 bases, V lost 3 bases, and 8 bases had no gene match. Germline assignment: CDR1 SGHRS and CDR2 YFSETQ. DNA for the CDR3: TGCGCCAGCAGCTCGGGACCCGGACAGGGAAACATTCAGTACTTC. It specifies CASSSGPGQGNIQYF.

This clonotype was recorded many times. J is TRBJ1-2 and V is TRBV12-3 or TRBV12-4; D unclear. There are 13 residues in the CDR3. The V end lost 6 bases, the J end lost 2 bases, and 10 bases lay between the germline ends. The CDR3, as DNA: TGTGCCAGCAGCAGAACCTTAAACTATGGCTACACCTTC. Amino acid sequence: CASSRTLNYGYTF.

The chain joins TRBV2 to TRBJ2-7; possible D gene TRBD2, 6 bases. V gave up 6 bases and J gave up 7 bases, with 22 bases separating them. The CDR3 consists of 15 residues. Germline-derived CDR1 and CDR2 are SNHLY and FYNNEI. CDR3 DNA sequence: TGTGCCAGCAGAGGGGAGGCACGGAGACTCCTAGAGCAGTACTTC. This codes for CASRGEARRLLEQYF.

This clonotype was seen only a few times. V gene TRBV14 combines with J gene TRBJ2-2; 7 bases align to TRBD1. J was trimmed by 2 bases and V by 4 bases; bases with no gene match: 10. The germline V gene has CDR1 SGHDN and CDR2 FVKESK. This CDR3 region has 17 residues. The CDR3 DNA is TGTGCCAGCAGCCGTTTTGTGACAGGGATAAACACCGGGGAGCTGTTTTTT. Protein: CASSRFVTGINTGELFF.

This sequence joins TRBV7-9 and TRBJ1-6; D unresolved. Trimming took off 3 bases at V and 8 bases at J, with 11 bases between the two ends. Germline V gene lookup returns CDR1 SEHNR and CDR2 FQNEAQ (reference sequence). This CDR3 has 14 amino acids. The CDR3 DNA reads TGTGCCAGCAGCTTGACGACGATCGATTCACCCCTCCACTTT. Translated: CASSLTTIDSPLHF.

V and J are TRBV5-6 and TRBJ1-1; no reliable D call. V lost 3 bases and J lost 7, with 13 bases in between. The CDR3 loop spans 13 amino acids. The V gene's germline CDR1 is SGHDT and CDR2 YYEEEE. The CDR3 sequence: CASSSAVGNEAFF. The DNA of the CDR3 is TGTGCCAGCAGCTCGGCCGTGGGGAATGAAGCTTTCTTT.

This clonotype appeared a few times. The gene calls are TRBV27 and TRBJ2-1; D not certain. V was pared by 7 bases and J by 2 bases, with 9 bases between. Germline CDR1 MNHEY, CDR2 SMNVEV (reference sequence). This CDR3 is 13 amino acids long. CDR3 loop: CASTDFAYNEQFF. Written as DNA, the CDR3 is TGTGCCAGCACTGATTTTGCCTACAATGAGCAGTTCTTC.

The gene calls are TRBV7-2 and TRBJ2-5; D is perhaps TRBD1 or TRBD2 (5 bases each). Germline CDR1 and CDR2: SGHTA and FQGNSA. Between the trimmed V and J ends, which lost 1 base and 5 bases, there was a span of 14 bases. The CDR3 has 15 residues. The chain's CDR3 is CASSLVSGAGETQYF. For the CDR3, the DNA is TGTGCCAGCAGCTTAGTTTCCGGGGCTGGGGAGACCCAGTACTTC.

This chain connects TRBV29-1 to TRBJ1-1, with D possibly TRBD1 on 6 matching bases. The CDR3 consists of 14 residues. Germline V CDR1 and CDR2: SQVTM, ANQGSEA. Trimming cost V 3 bases and J 1 base, with 12 bases left between them. CDR3 sequence: CSVDQGGGNTEAFF. The CDR3 DNA follows: TGCAGCGTTGACCAGGGAGGGGGGAACACTGAAGCTTTCTTT.

A few counts support this clonotype. V is TRBV7-9 and J is TRBJ1-2; D perhaps matches TRBD1 (6 bases). Looked up from germline, CDR1 is SEHNR and CDR2 is FQNEAQ (reference sequence). The CDR3 is made up of 14 amino acids. Trimming left V 1 base short and J 7 bases short, with 13 bases between. The CDR3 loop is CASSLGQEFGGYTF. The CDR3 DNA sequence: TGTGCCAGCAGCTTAGGACAGGAGTTCGGTGGCTACACCTTC.